This entry lists 28 T cell receptor beta chains sequenced from one sample in a study of shared clonotypes between healthy human individuals. Some clones are missing from TCRdb's copy, which holds only in-frame ones; the method was immunoSEQ multiplex PCR. The sample shows 450,000 to 500,000 clones, about 78% of them seen only once. Sample: PBMCs. The receptor set was obtained from a woman between 35 and 50 years old in good health. Some clones in this sample may be carry-over from other donors' samples.

The rearrangement uses TRBV7-9 and TRBJ2-7; TRBD1 agrees at 11 bases. Germline assignment: CDR1 SEHNR and CDR2 FQNEAQ (reference sequence). Trimming took 5 bases from V and 7 from J; bases not matched to a gene: 10. The CDR3 has 15 amino acids. CDR3 nucleotides: TGTGCCAGCAGCCCCGGACAGGGGGCAAGGAGGGAGCAGTACTTC. Translated, it gives CASSPGQGARREQYF.

The chain uses TRBV28 and TRBJ2-3, with 8 bases fitting TRBD1. After removal of 6 bases from V and 1 base from J, the junction contained 6 bases not matched to a gene. Germline CDR1 is MDHEN and CDR2 is SYDVKM. CDR3 length: 15 amino acids. In DNA form, the CDR3 reads TGTGCCAGCAGGAGACAGGGGTCCGGCACAGATACGCAGTATTTT. Amino acid sequence: CASRRQGSGTDTQYF.

The chain couples TRBV28 to TRBJ2-7; TRBD2 matches at 12 bases. CDR1 MDHEN and CDR2 SYDVKM come from the germline V gene. This CDR3 spans 16 amino acids. The J segment lost 0 bases and the V segment lost 6 bases, leaving 6 bases of the junction unmatched. The DNA of the CDR3 is TGTGCCAGCAGCTCGCGACTAGCGGGAGTCTCCTACGAGCAGTACTTC. It specifies CASSSRLAGVSYEQYF.

This sequence joins TRBV28 and TRBJ1-5, with TRBD1 matching 8 bases. This CDR3 comprises 16 residues. V lost 4 bases to trimming and J lost 3 bases; unmatched junction nucleotides: 8. Germline V gene sequence: CDR1 MDHEN, CDR2 SYDVKM. The CDR3 DNA is TGTGCCAGCAGTTCGACCTGGACAGGGATCAATCAGCCCCAGCATTTT. Translating gives CASSSTWTGINQPQHF.

On this clone: Different DNA sequences within this sample yield the same CDR3. The gene calls are TRBV11-2 and TRBJ2-7; D unresolved. Germline CDR1 is SGHAT and CDR2 is FQNNGV. The CDR3 runs 14 residues. The V end was cut by 3 bases, the J end by 3 bases, with 12 bases between. For the CDR3, the DNA is TGTGCCAGCAGCTTGGGTCTAGGTCTCTACGAGCAGTACTTC. This codes for CASSLGLGLYEQYF.

The V and J genes are TRBV6-5 and TRBJ1-1, with D unresolved. Germline CDR1 MNHEY, CDR2 SVGAGI. The CDR3 sequence is 13 residues long. With 6 bases removed from V and 1 base from J, the gap between germline ends came to 9 bases. CDR3 in amino acids: CASRFDANTEAFF. As DNA, the CDR3 is TGTGCCAGCAGGTTTGACGCGAACACTGAAGCTTTCTTT.

This clone came up once. The chain uses TRBV5-4 and TRBJ1-3; no firm D call. Germline V gene data show CDR1 as SGHNT and CDR2 as YYREEE (reference sequence). Trimming removed 1 base from V and 3 bases from J, with 17 bases in between. The CDR3 is 17 amino acids. CDR3 sequence (DNA): TGTGCCAGCAGCTTGAGTCCTGGCACGATTATTGGAAACACCATATATTTT. It is translated as CASSLSPGTIIGNTIYF. The variable domain in full, completed from reference TRBV5-4 and TRBJ1-3, reads ETGVTQSPTHLIKTRGQQVTLRCSSQSGHNTVSWYQQALGQGPQFIFQYYREEENGRGNFPPRFSGLQFPNYSSELNVNALELDDSALYLCASSLSPGTIIGNTIYFGEGSWLTVV.

The chain employs TRBV28 and TRBJ2-1; maybe TRBD1 (6 bases). Germline V CDR1 and CDR2: MDHEN, SYDVKM. The CDR3 consists of 16 residues. Trimming pared 6 bases from V and 0 bases from J, leaving 15 bases between. The CDR3 DNA sequence: TGTGCCAGCAGCCCCAGGGGAGCTAGCTCCTACAATGAGCAGTTCTTC. The encoded protein is CASSPRGASSYNEQFF.

The chain joins TRBV29-1 to TRBJ1-1; D not certain. The germline gives CDR1 SQVTM, CDR2 ANQGSEA. The CDR3 runs 13 residues. The V end was cut by 6 bases, the J end by 4 bases, with 15 bases between. The CDR3 reads CSVWDGRTTEAFF. The CDR3 bases are TGCAGCGTATGGGATGGGCGAACCACTGAAGCTTTCTTT.

J is TRBJ2-5 and V is TRBV5-1; TRBD1 agrees at 7 bases. V lost 4 bases to trimming and J lost 4 bases; unmatched junction nucleotides: 4. From germline, CDR1 is SGHRS and CDR2 YFSETQ. This CDR3 is 13 amino acids long. The CDR3 reads CASSPQGSETQYF. CDR3 DNA sequence: TGCGCCAGCAGCCCACAGGGGTCAGAGACCCAGTACTTC.

In this sample, this clone turned up a few times. V and J are TRBV18 and TRBJ1-1; 7 positions match TRBD1. Losses at the gene ends were 7 bases for V and 3 bases for J; bases not matched to a gene: 8. This CDR3 has 14 amino acids. Germline CDR1 KGHSH, CDR2 LQKENI. CDR3: CASFRTGPHTEAFF. CDR3 nucleotide sequence: TGTGCCAGCTTCCGGACAGGACCACACACTGAAGCTTTCTTT.

The CDR3 loop reads CASSQSGGGTGELFF. As DNA, the CDR3 is TGCGCCAGCAGCCAAAGTGGCGGGGGCACCGGGGAGCTGTTTTTT. V and J are TRBV4-1 and TRBJ2-2; TRBD2 aligns across 7 bases. Germline assignment: CDR1 MGHRA and CDR2 YSYEKL. The CDR3 is 15 residues long. Trimming cost V 2 bases and J 4 bases; bases outside gene matches: 4.

V and J are TRBV7-9 and TRBJ1-2, with a weak D call TRBD1 (6 bases). Germline CDR1 reads SEHNR; CDR2 reads FQNEAQ (reference sequence). With 5 bases removed from V and 7 bases from J, the gap between germline ends came to 20 bases. The CDR3 runs 15 residues. CDR3 DNA: TGTGCCAGCAGCCCCCCAAGTCAGGGGATTAGTGGCTACACCTTC. Protein: CASSPPSQGISGYTF.

The J gene is TRBJ2-7, the V gene TRBV2; no clear D. The CDR3 is made up of 11 amino acids. Germline-derived CDR1 and CDR2 are SNHLY and FYNNEI. The V gene lost 5 bases and the J gene lost 3 bases, with 5 bases spanning the gap. CDR3 nucleotides: TGTGCCAGCAGTCCGGTCTACGAGCAGTACTTC. Amino acid sequence: CASSPVYEQYF. The full variable domain, rest sourced from reference TRBV2 and TRBJ2-7, is EPEVTQTPSHQVTQMGQEVILRCVPISNHLYFYWYRQILGQKVEFLVSFYNNEISEKSEIFDDQFSVERPDGSNFTLKIRSTKLEDSAMYFCASSPVYEQYFGPGTRLTVT.

This clone was counted between two and nine times. The CDR3 sequence is CAFSMSSGNTIYF. The CDR3 DNA follows: TGTGCCTTTTCGATGAGCTCTGGAAACACCATATATTTT. The V call is TRBV30, the J call TRBJ1-3; D not resolved. The CDR3 has 13 amino acids. Per the germline V gene, CDR1 is GTSNPN and CDR2 is SVGIG (reference sequence). V was cut by 7 bases and J by 0 bases, with 10 bases left in between.

J is TRBJ2-5 and V is TRBV7-2, with 8 positions matching TRBD2. The germline CDR1 and CDR2 sequences are SGHTA and FQGNSA. V was clipped by 2 bases and J by 9 bases; unmatched bases: 5. The CDR3 has 13 residues. As DNA, the CDR3 is TGTGCCAGCAGCTTAACGGGGGGGTTCGCCCAGTACTTC. Its translation is CASSLTGGFAQYF.

The chain combines TRBV2 with TRBJ2-1; the D is unclear. The ends were cut back, 6 bases at V and 4 bases at J, with 16 bases in the middle. Per germline, CDR1 SNHLY and CDR2 FYNNEI. CDR3 size: 15 residues. The CDR3 sequence is CASSLSRLSYNEQFF. CDR3 DNA: TGTGCCAGCAGCTTATCGCGGCTATCATACAATGAGCAGTTCTTC.

This clone showed up just once. CDR3 loop: CASSLLRPRWDPQYF. DNA for the CDR3: TGTGCCAGCAGCTTGCTCCGACCGCGGTGGGACCCGCAGTACTTC. This chain uses TRBV5-4 with TRBJ2-7; either TRBD1 or TRBD2 may fit D (5 bases each). Trimming pared 1 base from V and 9 bases from J, leaving 20 bases between. Germline V gene data show CDR1 as SGHNT and CDR2 as YYREEE (reference sequence). This CDR3 comprises 15 residues.

The chain links TRBV6-4 to TRBJ1-5; the match to TRBD1 covers 8 bases. Germline V gives CDR1 MRHNA, CDR2 SNTAGT. The CDR3 runs to 16 residues. Trimming removed 5 bases from V and 0 bases from J; junction bases left unmatched: 6. The CDR3 DNA follows: TGTGCCAGCAGTTCACAGGGGGGATATAGCAATCAGCCCCAGCATTTT. Translation gives CASSSQGGYSNQPQHF.

The gene calls are TRBV4-1 and TRBJ2-7; a possible D gene is TRBD1 (8 bases). V was pared by 0 bases and J by 2 bases, with 17 bases between. This CDR3 is built from 17 residues. CDR1 is MGHRA, CDR2 YSYEKL, per germline. The CDR3 coding sequence is TGCGCCAGCAGCCAAGAAGGAGCGGGACAGGCAGCCTACGAGCAGTACTTC. Its protein product is CASSQEGAGQAAYEQYF.

The chain has TRBV15 and TRBJ2-5; 8 bases are shared with TRBD1. This CDR3 has 16 residues. Germline CDR1 and CDR2: LNHNV and YYDKDF (reference sequence). V was pared by 1 base and J by 4 bases, with 8 bases of the junction left unmatched. The CDR3 coding sequence is TGTGCCACCAGCAGAGGCCCAGGGGGCTTGGGAGAGACCCAGTACTTC. This gives the protein CATSRGPGGLGETQYF.

The chain combines TRBV28 with TRBJ2-4; D may be TRBD1 (7 bases). CDR1 and CDR2 (germline): MDHEN, SYDVKM. V was trimmed by 5 bases and J by 0 bases, leaving 17 bases between them. The CDR3 totals 17 residues. CDR3 amino acids: CASSDAGQRIAKNIQYF. The CDR3 DNA reads as TGTGCCAGCAGTGATGCGGGACAGCGAATAGCCAAAAACATTCAGTACTTC.

In DNA, the CDR3 is TGTGCCAGCAGCCCCCGCACTAGCGGGTTGGACCAGTACTTC. Amino acids: CASSPRTSGLDQYF. The rearrangement joins TRBV7-2 to TRBJ2-7, with 9 bases that match TRBD2. The CDR3 covers 14 residues. CDR1 and CDR2 (germline): SGHTA, FQGNSA. J was trimmed by 10 bases and V by 5 bases; bases with no gene match: 12.

In its sample, this clone was seen a few times. The gene calls are TRBV18 and TRBJ1-1; TRBD1 is a possible D gene (5 bases). This CDR3 region has 14 residues. The germline CDR1 and CDR2 sequences are KGHSH and LQKENI. V lost 4 bases and J 3 bases, leaving 12 bases between the germline ends. The CDR3 loop reads CASSRTSWDTEAFF. The DNA of the CDR3 is TGTGCCAGCTCACGGACATCCTGGGACACTGAAGCTTTCTTT.

The chain is built from TRBV28 and TRBJ2-4, with 10 bases matching TRBD1. The germline V gene encodes CDR1 MDHEN and CDR2 SYDVKM. V dropped 7 bases and J dropped 9; count of bases not matched to a gene: 9. The CDR3 runs to 14 residues. The CDR3 loop is CASKGGTGVSIQYF. Here the CDR3 DNA reads TGTGCCAGCAAGGGGGGGACAGGGGTGAGCATTCAGTACTTC. The variable domain in full, completed from reference TRBV28 and TRBJ2-4, reads DVKVTQSSRYLVKRTGEKVFLECVQDMDHENMFWYRQDPGLGLRLIYFSYDVKMKEKGDIPEGYSVSREKKERFSLILESASTNQTSMYLCASKGGTGVSIQYFGAGTRLSVL.

The chain uses TRBV4-1 and TRBJ2-4, with a possible D match to TRBD1 (6 bases). The CDR3 covers 16 residues. The ends were cut back, 6 bases at V and 1 base at J, with 16 bases in the middle. The germline V gene encodes CDR1 MGHRA and CDR2 YSYEKL. The CDR3 nucleotides read TGCGCCAGCAGTCCCAGGGGACGCGGGGCCAAAAACATTCAGTACTTC. Amino acids: CASSPRGRGAKNIQYF.

This chain joins TRBV27 and TRBJ1-2; D call uncertain. V lost 3 bases and J lost 4, with 9 bases in between. Per germline, CDR1 MNHEY and CDR2 SMNVEV (reference sequence). This CDR3 has 13 residues. The CDR3 DNA is TGTGCCAGCAGTTTTGGGCAGTTCTATGGCTACACCTTC. As protein: CASSFGQFYGYTF.

This clone appeared a few times. Other DNA sequences within the sample encode an identical CDR3. The chain employs TRBV28 and TRBJ2-3, with D perhaps matching TRBD1 (6 bases). The CDR3 is made up of 14 amino acids. The germline V gene encodes CDR1 MDHEN and CDR2 SYDVKM. V lost 2 bases and J 4 bases, leaving 10 bases between the germline ends. The CDR3 loop reads CASSLARGADTQYF. CDR3 coding DNA: TGTGCCAGCAGTTTAGCCAGGGGTGCAGATACGCAGTATTTT.